This paragraph reports one T cell receptor beta chain. Primers for the PCR totalled 60 Vbeta and 13 Jbeta. Generated by immunoSEQ multiplex PCR, the TCRdb table keeps only in-frame clones and is missing some. The repertoire has under 200,000 clones, roughly 74% of them found once; the top ten carry 14%. The CDR3 has 14 amino acids. V was trimmed by 6 bases and J by 1 base, leaving 9 bases between them. Germline V gene lookup returns CDR1 SEHNR and CDR2 FQNEAQ (reference sequence). The entry originates in a study of cytomegalovirus exposure and HLA in healthy donors. Material for sequencing was PBMCs. The receptor was isolated from a woman aged 25 to 39 in good health and CMV-seropositive. This sequence joins TRBV7-9 and TRBJ2-2, with D possibly TRBD2 on 5 matching bases. The CDR3 coding sequence is TGTGCCAGCAGGACGGGAAGGAACACCGGGGAGCTGTTTTTT. It is translated as CASRTGRNTGELFF.